This TCR beta chain was identified in a study of cytomegalovirus exposure and HLA in healthy donors. Findings and caveats of the study: There were a few CMV-associated chains whose specificity for CMV antigens was confirmed in vitro. Most subjects had HLA-A and HLA-B alleles reportedly predicted accurately by TCR beta sequences.

This clone appeared a few times. The antigen is undetermined. The ends lost 3 bases at V and 3 bases at J; junction bases unmatched: 7. Germline CDR1 is MGHRA and CDR2 is YSYEKL. The CDR3 extends over 17 amino acids. A multiplex PCR was run with 60 Vbeta primers and 13 Jbeta primers. The method was immunoSEQ multiplex PCR; TCRdb's version includes in-frame clones alone and lacks a portion of them. Of around 150,000 clones in the sample, over 65% were seen once. The sample taken for sequencing was PBMCs. The chain uses TRBV4-1 and TRBJ1-3; TRBD1 agrees at 11 bases. The sequence derives from a man younger than 30 in good health and CMV-seropositive. Here the CDR3 reads CASSQRGTGGIGNTIYF. In DNA, the CDR3 is TGCGCCAGCAGCCAGAGGGGGACAGGGGGGATTGGAAACACCATATATTTT.